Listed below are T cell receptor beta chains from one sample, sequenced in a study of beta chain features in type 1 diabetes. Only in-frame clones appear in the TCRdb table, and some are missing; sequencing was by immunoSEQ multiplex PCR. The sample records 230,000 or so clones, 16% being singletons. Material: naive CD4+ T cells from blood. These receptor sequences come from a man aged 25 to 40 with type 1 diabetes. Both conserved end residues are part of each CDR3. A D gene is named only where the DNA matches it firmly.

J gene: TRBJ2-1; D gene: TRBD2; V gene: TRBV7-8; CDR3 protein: CASSPGGAYNEQFF
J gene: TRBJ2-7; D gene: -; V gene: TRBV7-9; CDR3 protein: CASSTPPGRTYEQYF
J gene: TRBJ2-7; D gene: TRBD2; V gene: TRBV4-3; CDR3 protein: CASSHTGTSGSSEQYF
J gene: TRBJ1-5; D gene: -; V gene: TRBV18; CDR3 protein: CASSQNGGGNQPQHF
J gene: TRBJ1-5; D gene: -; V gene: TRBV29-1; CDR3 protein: CSVGTDQPQHF
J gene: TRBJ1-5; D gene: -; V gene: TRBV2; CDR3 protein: CASSDGMRDQPQHF
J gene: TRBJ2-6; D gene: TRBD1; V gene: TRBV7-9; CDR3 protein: CASSSGQPNESGANVLTF
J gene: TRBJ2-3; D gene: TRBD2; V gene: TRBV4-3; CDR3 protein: CASSQERAGVDTQYF
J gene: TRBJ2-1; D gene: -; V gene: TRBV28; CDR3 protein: CASSLGISEQFF
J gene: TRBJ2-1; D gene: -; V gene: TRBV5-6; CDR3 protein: CASSLEDIEQFF
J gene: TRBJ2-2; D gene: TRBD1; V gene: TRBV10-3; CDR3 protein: CAISEGQGKAGELFF
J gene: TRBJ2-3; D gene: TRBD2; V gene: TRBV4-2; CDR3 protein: CASSQTTSGIADTQYF
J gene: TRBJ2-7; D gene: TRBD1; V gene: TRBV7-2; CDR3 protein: CASSLVGTGTEQYF
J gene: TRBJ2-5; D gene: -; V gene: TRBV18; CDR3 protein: CASSPARETQYF
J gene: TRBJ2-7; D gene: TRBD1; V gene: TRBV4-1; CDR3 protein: CASSPGQGARYEQYF
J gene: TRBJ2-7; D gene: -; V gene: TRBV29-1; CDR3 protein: CSVGDSGNLDGRNYEQYF
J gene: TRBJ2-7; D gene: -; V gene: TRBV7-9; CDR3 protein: CASSLVGPSEQYF
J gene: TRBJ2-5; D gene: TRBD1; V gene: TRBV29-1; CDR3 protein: CSVADRGREETQYF
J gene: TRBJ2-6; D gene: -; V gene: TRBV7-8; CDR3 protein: CASSLAELRANVLTF
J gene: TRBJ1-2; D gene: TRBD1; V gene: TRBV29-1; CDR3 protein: CSVEQGQGYGYTF
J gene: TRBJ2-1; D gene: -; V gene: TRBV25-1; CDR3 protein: CASSGTRFGEQFF
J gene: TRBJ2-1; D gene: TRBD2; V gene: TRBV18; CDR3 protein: CASSPPSGRGNEQFF
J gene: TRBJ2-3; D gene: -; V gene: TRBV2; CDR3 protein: CASSEAGASDTQYF
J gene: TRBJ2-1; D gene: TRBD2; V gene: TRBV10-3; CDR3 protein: CAISDLASGYNEQFF
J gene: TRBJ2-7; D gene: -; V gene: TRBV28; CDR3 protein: CASSSSSAGYEQYF
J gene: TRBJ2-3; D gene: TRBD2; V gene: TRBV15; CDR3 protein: CATSNTAGGPVDTQYF